This T cell receptor (beta chain) appears in the sequencing data of a study of T cell changes during pregnancy in multiple sclerosis. The ends were cut back, 0 bases at V and 9 bases at J, with 8 bases in the middle. The CDR3 runs 12 residues. The V gene's germline CDR1 is SGDLS and CDR2 YYNGEE. Here immunoSEQ multiplex PCR was the method, and the copy in TCRdb shows in-frame clones only, minus some. The table has nearly 70,000 clones, around 90% seen once. The sample in question was peripheral blood, obtained in the second trimester of pregnancy. This sequence was found in a female donor in good health, enrolled as a control in a pregnancy study. The chain has TRBV9 and TRBJ2-3; D is perhaps TRBD2 (6 bases). The CDR3 DNA sequence: TGTGCCAGCAGCGTAGAGGGAGGAACGCAGTATTTT. Amino acid sequence: CASSVEGGTQYF.